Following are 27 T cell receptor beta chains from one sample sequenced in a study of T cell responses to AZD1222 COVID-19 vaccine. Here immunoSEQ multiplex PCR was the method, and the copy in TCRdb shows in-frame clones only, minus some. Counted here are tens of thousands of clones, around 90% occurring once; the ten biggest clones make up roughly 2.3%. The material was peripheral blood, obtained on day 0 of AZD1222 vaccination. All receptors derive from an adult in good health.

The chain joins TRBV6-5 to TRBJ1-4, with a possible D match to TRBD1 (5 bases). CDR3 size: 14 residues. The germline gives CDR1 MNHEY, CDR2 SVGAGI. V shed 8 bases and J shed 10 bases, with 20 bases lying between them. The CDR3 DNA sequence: TGTGCCAGCGGTTGGGGACCAAACGACGTAAAACTGTTTTTT. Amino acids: CASGWGPNDVKLFF.

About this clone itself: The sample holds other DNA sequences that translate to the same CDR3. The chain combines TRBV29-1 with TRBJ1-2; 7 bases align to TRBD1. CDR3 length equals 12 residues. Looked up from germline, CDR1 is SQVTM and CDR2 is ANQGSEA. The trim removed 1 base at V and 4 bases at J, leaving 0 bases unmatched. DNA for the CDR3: TGCAGCGTTGAAGCAGGGGGCTATGGCTACACCTTC. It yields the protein CSVEAGGYGYTF. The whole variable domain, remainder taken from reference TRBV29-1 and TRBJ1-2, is SAVISQKPSRDICQRGTSLTIQCQVDSQVTMMFWYRQQPGQSLTLIATANQGSEATYESGFVIDKFPISRPNLTFSTLTVSNMSPEDSSIYLCSVEAGGYGYTFGSGTRLTVV.

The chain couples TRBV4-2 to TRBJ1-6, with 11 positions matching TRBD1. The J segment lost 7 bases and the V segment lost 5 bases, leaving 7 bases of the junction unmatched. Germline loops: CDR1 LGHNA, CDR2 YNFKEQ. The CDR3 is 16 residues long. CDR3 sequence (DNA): TGTGCCAGCAGCGCACCGGGACAGGGGGACAATTCACCCCTCCACTTT. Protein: CASSAPGQGDNSPLHF.

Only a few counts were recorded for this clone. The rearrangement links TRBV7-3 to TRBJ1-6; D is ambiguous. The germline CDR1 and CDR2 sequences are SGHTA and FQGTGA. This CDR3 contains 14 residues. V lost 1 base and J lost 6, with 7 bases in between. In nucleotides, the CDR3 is TGTGCCAGCAGCTTAAATGGGCTTAATTCACCCCTCCACTTT. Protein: CASSLNGLNSPLHF.

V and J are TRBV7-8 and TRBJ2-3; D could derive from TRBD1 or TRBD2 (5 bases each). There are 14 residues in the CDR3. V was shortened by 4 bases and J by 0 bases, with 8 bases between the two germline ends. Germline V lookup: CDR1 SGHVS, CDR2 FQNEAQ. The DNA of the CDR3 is TGTGCCAGCAGCTCGTGGGGGAGCACAGATACGCAGTATTTT. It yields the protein CASSSWGSTDTQYF.

This chain's CDR3 is CASSLGWGASYEQYF. As DNA, the CDR3 is TGCGCCAGCAGCTTGGGATGGGGCGCGTCCTACGAGCAGTACTTC. The chain recombines TRBV5-1 with TRBJ2-7; tentatively, D is TRBD1 (5 bases). Germline values: CDR1 SGHRS, CDR2 YFSETQ. CDR3 length: 15 residues. V was clipped by 0 bases and J by 1 base, with 11 bases between them.

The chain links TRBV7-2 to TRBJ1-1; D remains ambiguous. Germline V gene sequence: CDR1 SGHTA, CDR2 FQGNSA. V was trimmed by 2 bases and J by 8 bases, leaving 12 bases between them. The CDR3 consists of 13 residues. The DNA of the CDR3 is TGTGCCAGCAGCTTATCCCGGGGTAACGAAGCTTTCTTT. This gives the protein CASSLSRGNEAFF.

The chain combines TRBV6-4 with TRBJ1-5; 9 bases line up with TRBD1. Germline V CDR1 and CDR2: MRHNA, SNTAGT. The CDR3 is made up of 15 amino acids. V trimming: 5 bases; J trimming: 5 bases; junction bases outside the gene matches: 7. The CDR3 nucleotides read TGTGCCAGCAGTTTGACAGGGGGGGTGGATCAGCCCCAGCATTTT. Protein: CASSLTGGVDQPQHF.

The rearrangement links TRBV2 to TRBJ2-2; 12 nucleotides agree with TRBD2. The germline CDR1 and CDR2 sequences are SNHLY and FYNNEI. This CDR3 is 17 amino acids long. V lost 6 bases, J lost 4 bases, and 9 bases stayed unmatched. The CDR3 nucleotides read TGTGCCAGCAGCGCAAAACTAGCGGGGGGAAGCACCGGGGAGCTGTTTTTT. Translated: CASSAKLAGGSTGELFF. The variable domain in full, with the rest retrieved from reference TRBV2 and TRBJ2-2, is EPEVTQTPSHQVTQMGQEVILRCVPISNHLYFYWYRQILGQKVEFLVSFYNNEISEKSEIFDDQFSVERPDGSNFTLKIRSTKLEDSAMYFCASSAKLAGGSTGELFFGEGSRLTVL.

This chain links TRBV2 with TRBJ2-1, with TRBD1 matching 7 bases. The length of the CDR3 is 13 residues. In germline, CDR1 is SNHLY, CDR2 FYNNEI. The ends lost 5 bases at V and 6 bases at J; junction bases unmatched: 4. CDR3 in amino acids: CASSIQGSNEQFF. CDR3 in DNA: TGTGCCAGCAGTATACAGGGGAGCAATGAGCAGTTCTTC.

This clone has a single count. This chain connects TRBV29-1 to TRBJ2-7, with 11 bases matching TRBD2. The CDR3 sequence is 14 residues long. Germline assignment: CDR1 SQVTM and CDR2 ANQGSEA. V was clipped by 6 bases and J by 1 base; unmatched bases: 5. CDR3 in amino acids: CSVERLAGSYEQYF. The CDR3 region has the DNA TGCAGCGTCGAGCGACTAGCGGGATCCTACGAGCAGTACTTC.

Here the CDR3 reads CATLRDRNTEAFF. The CDR3 nucleotides are TGTGCCACCCTCCGGGACCGAAACACTGAAGCTTTCTTT. The gene calls are TRBV2 and TRBJ1-1; D possibly corresponds to TRBD1 (5 bases). Germline V gives CDR1 SNHLY, CDR2 FYNNEI. This CDR3 is built from 13 residues. Trimming pared 10 bases from V and 2 bases from J, leaving 14 bases between.

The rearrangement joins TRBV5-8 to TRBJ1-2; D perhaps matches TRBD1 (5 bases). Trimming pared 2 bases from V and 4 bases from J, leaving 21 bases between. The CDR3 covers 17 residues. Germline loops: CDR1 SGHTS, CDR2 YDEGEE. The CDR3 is CASSFRLLFSRGYGYTF. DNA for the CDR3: TGTGCCAGCAGCTTTCGACTCCTGTTCTCGAGGGGCTATGGCTACACCTTC.

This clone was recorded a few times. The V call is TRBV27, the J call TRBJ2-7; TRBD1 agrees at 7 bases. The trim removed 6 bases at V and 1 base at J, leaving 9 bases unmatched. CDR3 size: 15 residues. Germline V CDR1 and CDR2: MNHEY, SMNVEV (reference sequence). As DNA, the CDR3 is TGTGCCAGCAGACCGGACAGGACTTCATCCTACGAGCAGTACTTC. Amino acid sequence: CASRPDRTSSYEQYF.

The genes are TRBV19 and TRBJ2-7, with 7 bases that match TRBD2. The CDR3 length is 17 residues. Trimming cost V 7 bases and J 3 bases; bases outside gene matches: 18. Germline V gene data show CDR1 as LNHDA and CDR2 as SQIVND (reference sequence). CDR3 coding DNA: TGTGCCAGTAAGAGGCAGGGAGGGCCTTGGGGGTACTACGAGCAGTACTTC. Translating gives CASKRQGGPWGYYEQYF.

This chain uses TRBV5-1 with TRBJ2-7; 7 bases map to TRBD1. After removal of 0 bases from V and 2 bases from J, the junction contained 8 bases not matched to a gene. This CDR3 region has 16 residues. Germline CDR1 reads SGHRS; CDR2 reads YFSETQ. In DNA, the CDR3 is TGCGCCAGCAGCTTGGGATTTGGTCAGGGGGCCTACGAGCAGTACTTC. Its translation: CASSLGFGQGAYEQYF.

As DNA, the CDR3 is TGTGCCTGGAGTGTGGGTCCACCTGGAACTAATGAAAAACTGTTTTTT. Translating it yields CAWSVGPPGTNEKLFF. The rearrangement uses TRBV30 and TRBJ1-4; D is uncertain. Looked up from germline, CDR1 is GTSNPN and CDR2 is SVGIG (reference sequence). With 0 bases removed from V and 1 base from J, the gap between germline ends came to 12 bases. The CDR3 covers 16 residues.

As DNA, the CDR3 is TGTGCCAGCAGTCCCCTGACAGAATCACCCCTCCACTTT. As protein: CASSPLTESPLHF. The chain couples TRBV12-3 or TRBV12-4 to TRBJ1-6; a weak D match, TRBD1 (5 bases). Trimming took 5 bases from V and 10 from J, leaving 12 bases between them. The CDR3 loop spans 13 amino acids.

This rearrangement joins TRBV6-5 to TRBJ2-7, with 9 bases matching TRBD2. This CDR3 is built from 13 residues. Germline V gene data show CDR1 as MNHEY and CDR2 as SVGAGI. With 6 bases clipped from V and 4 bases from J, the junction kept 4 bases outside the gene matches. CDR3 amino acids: CASRVAGAYEQYF. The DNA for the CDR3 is TGTGCCAGCAGAGTAGCGGGAGCGTACGAGCAGTACTTC.

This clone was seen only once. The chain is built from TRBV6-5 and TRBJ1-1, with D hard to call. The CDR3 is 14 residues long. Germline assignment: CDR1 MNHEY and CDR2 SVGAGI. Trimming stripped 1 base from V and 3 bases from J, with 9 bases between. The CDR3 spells CASSYYGPHTEAFF. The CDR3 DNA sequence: TGTGCCAGCAGTTACTACGGGCCGCACACTGAAGCTTTCTTT.

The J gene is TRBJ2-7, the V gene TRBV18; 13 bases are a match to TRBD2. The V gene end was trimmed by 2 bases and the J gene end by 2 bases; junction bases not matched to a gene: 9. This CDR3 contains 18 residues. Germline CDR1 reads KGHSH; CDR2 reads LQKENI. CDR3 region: CASSPSLRTSGSPYEQYF. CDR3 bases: TGTGCCAGCTCACCAAGCCTCCGGACTAGCGGGAGCCCCTACGAGCAGTACTTC.

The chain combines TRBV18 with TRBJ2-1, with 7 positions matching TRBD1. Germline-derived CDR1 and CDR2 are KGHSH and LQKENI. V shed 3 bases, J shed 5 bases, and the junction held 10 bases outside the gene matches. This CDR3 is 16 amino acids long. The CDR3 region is CASSPPRDSINNEQFF. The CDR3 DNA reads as TGTGCCAGCTCACCCCCCCGGGACAGTATCAACAATGAGCAGTTCTTC.

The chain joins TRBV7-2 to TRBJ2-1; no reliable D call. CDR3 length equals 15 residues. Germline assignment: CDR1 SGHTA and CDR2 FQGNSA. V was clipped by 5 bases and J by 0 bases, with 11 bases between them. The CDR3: CASSAMPGSYNEQFF. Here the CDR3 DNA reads TGTGCCAGCAGCGCAATGCCAGGCTCCTACAATGAGCAGTTCTTC.

CDR3 sequence: CASSSRSIEAFF. CDR3 DNA: TGTGCCAGCAGCTCCAGGTCTATTGAAGCTTTCTTT. The chain is built from TRBV7-2 and TRBJ1-1; D remains ambiguous. The CDR3 spans 12 residues. V lost 4 bases and J lost 7, with 10 bases in between. CDR1 and CDR2 from the germline V gene are SGHTA and FQGNSA.

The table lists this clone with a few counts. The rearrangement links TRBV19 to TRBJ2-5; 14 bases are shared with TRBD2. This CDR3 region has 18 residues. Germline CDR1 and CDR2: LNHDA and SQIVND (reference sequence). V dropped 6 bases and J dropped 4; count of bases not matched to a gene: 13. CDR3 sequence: CASSLRPGTSGRGETQYF. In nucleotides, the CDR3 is TGTGCCAGTAGCCTACGCCCCGGGACTAGCGGGAGAGGAGAGACCCAGTACTTC.

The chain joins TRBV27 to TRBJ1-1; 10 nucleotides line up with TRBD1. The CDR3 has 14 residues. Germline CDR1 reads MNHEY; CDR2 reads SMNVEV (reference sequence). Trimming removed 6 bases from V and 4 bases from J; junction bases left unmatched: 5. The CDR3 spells CASSLGQGLTEAFF. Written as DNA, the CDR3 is TGTGCCAGCAGCCTGGGACAGGGGCTCACTGAAGCTTTCTTT.

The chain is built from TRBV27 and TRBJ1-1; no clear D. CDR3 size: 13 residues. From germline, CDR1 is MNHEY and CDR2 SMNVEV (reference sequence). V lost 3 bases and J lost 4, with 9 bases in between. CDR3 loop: CASSFLLSTEAFF. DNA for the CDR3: TGTGCCAGCAGTTTTTTACTTAGCACTGAAGCTTTCTTT.